The 28 T cell receptor beta chains below come from one sample, sequenced in a study of vaccination and CD4 T cells after COVID-19. Treatment denoted: roughly nine-day PBMC culture with coronavirus spike peptide pools or control peptides (ViraFEST assay). Gathering of the CD4+ T cells, from the unexposed donor, took place before the COVID-19 pandemic (2011-2018). No antigen has been identified for these receptors. Sequencing of the DNA from cultured CD4+ T cells was carried out with the Oncomine TCR Beta short-read assay. TCRdb used MiXCR to reprocess the PCR reads, holding one entry per CDR3 protein. The sample has fewer than 8,000 distinct CDR3 sequences; 49% are singletons. The sequenced sample was CD4+ T cells from blood, cultured in vitro. The receptors derive from a human donor in good health.

V is TRBV5-6 and J is TRBJ2-3; 9 nucleotides match TRBD1. This CDR3 spans 16 amino acids. The junction had 7 bases not matched to a gene; V was cut back by 1 base and J by 4 bases. Germline lookup yields CDR1 SGHDT and CDR2 YYEEEE. The CDR3 protein is CASSLLGQGNADTQYF. The CDR3 DNA reads TGTGCCAGCAGCTTGTTGGGACAGGGCAACGCAGATACGCAGTATTTT.

Only a few counts were recorded for this clonotype. The rearrangement joins TRBV6-1 to TRBJ1-5; 11 bases agree with TRBD1. Germline lookup yields CDR1 MNHNS and CDR2 SASEGT. The CDR3 loop spans 14 amino acids. Losses at the gene ends were 6 bases for V and 6 bases for J; bases not matched to a gene: 4. CDR3 DNA sequence: TGTGCCAGCAGAGGGACAGGGGGGCTTCAGCCCCAGCATTTT. Translated: CASRGTGGLQPQHF.

V gene TRBV12-3 or TRBV12-4 combines with J gene TRBJ2-3; 13 bases are a match to TRBD2. The CDR3 length is 16 residues. After removal of 7 bases from V and 4 bases from J, the junction contained 8 bases not matched to a gene. The DNA of the CDR3 is TGTGCCAGCACTCTTGGGACTAGCGGGAATGCAGATACGCAGTATTTT. Its translation is CASTLGTSGNADTQYF.

The rearrangement uses TRBV6-5 and TRBJ1-2; no clear D gene. From germline, CDR1 is MNHEY and CDR2 SVGAGI. CDR3 length: 18 amino acids. Between the trimmed V and J ends, which lost 2 bases and 4 bases, there was a span of 23 bases. CDR3 amino acids: CASSYRANNRPFSYGYTF. The CDR3 nucleotides are TGTGCCAGCAGTTACCGAGCGAATAACCGCCCCTTCAGCTATGGCTACACCTTC.

The chain uses TRBV27 and TRBJ1-1; TRBD1 aligns across 7 bases. Per germline, CDR1 MNHEY and CDR2 SMNVEV (reference sequence). The ends lost 4 bases at V and 3 bases at J; junction bases unmatched: 8. CDR3 length equals 15 residues. The CDR3 nucleotides are TGTGCCAGCAGTTCCCGGACAGGCAGGGACACTGAAGCTTTCTTT. Translated: CASSSRTGRDTEAFF.

The chain recombines TRBV7-2 with TRBJ2-7, with 9 bases matching TRBD2. The V gene's germline CDR1 is SGHTA and CDR2 FQGNSA. The V gene end was trimmed by 4 bases and the J gene end by 2 bases; junction bases not matched to a gene: 9. The CDR3 is made up of 16 amino acids. The DNA of the CDR3 is TGTGCCAGCAGCTCCGCTAGCGGGGCACCAACCTACGAGCAGTACTTC. Translating gives CASSSASGAPTYEQYF.

The chain has TRBV20-1 and TRBJ2-6; 8 positions agree with TRBD1. CDR1 is DFQATT, CDR2 SNEGSKA, per germline (reference sequence). V gave up 6 bases and J gave up 0 bases; unmatched junction bases: 13. The CDR3 has 18 amino acids. The CDR3 loop reads CSAVKPGQASSGANVLTF. The CDR3 DNA reads as TGCAGTGCCGTAAAACCGGGACAGGCCAGCTCTGGGGCCAACGTCCTGACTTTC.

V is TRBV14 and J is TRBJ2-7, with D hard to call. There are 14 residues in the CDR3. Germline V gene lookup returns CDR1 SGHDN and CDR2 FVKESK. The germline V and J ends were trimmed by 4 bases and 2 bases, with 12 bases remaining between them. CDR3 nucleotides: TGTGCCAGCAGCCCGACCTCAGGCCCCTACGAGCAGTACTTC. Encoded protein: CASSPTSGPYEQYF.

The V gene is TRBV12-3 or TRBV12-4, the J gene TRBJ1-5, with a tentative D call TRBD1 (5 bases). The CDR3 totals 16 residues. The V end was cut by 1 base, the J end by 6 bases, with 16 bases between. CDR3 nucleotides: TGTGCCAGCAGTTTAGGGCCGCAGGGCAGTGGTCAGCCCCAGCATTTT. It translates to CASSLGPQGSGQPQHF.

CDR3 region: CAWYRTNTEAFF. CDR3 coding DNA: TGTGCCTGGTACAGAACGAACACTGAAGCTTTCTTT. The rearrangement links TRBV30 to TRBJ1-1; D gene uncertain. The CDR3 runs 12 residues. Trimming took off 5 bases at V and 1 base at J, with 8 bases between the two ends. CDR1 and CDR2 from the germline V gene are GTSNPN and SVGIG (reference sequence).

The chain employs TRBV4-3 and TRBJ1-3; D gene ambiguous. Trimming shortened V by 0 bases and J by 3 bases, and 12 bases separated the two germline ends. Per germline, CDR1 LGHNA and CDR2 YSLEER. CDR3 length equals 16 residues. CDR3 sequence (DNA): TGCGCCAGCAGCCAAGAATTATTAGTGATTGGAAACACCATATATTTT. It is translated as CASSQELLVIGNTIYF.

This clonotype was found once. V usage is TRBV11-2 and J usage is TRBJ1-4, with unresolved D. This CDR3 has 17 amino acids. Germline CDR1 is SGHAT and CDR2 is FQNNGV. Deletions cut 5 bases from V and 6 bases from J, with 22 bases between. CDR3 loop: CASSPSWPGAPDEKLFF. The CDR3 DNA follows: TGTGCCAGCAGCCCCTCCTGGCCAGGCGCCCCCGATGAAAAACTGTTTTTT.

V is TRBV18 and J is TRBJ2-5; 8 bases map to TRBD1. In germline, CDR1 is KGHSH, CDR2 LQKENI. CDR3 length: 17 amino acids. V was clipped by 2 bases and J by 3 bases; unmatched bases: 11. The CDR3 region is CASSPTSYGQGEETQYF. The CDR3 bases are TGTGCCAGCTCACCAACGAGCTACGGACAGGGCGAAGAGACCCAGTACTTC. Combining the CDR3 with reference TRBV18 and TRBJ2-5 gives the whole variable domain NAGVMQNPRHLVRRRGQEARLRCSPMKGHSHVYWYRQLPEEGLKFMVYLQKENIIDESGMPKERFSAEFPKEGPSILRIQQVVRGDSAAYFCASSPTSYGQGEETQYFGPGTRLLVL.

The V call is TRBV7-2, the J call TRBJ1-5, with a weak D call TRBD1 (5 bases). The germline V gene has CDR1 SGHTA and CDR2 FQGNSA. Trimming removed 2 bases from V and 6 bases from J, with 14 bases in between. CDR3 length: 15 residues. DNA of the CDR3: TGTGCCAGCAGCTTAAGGCCAGGGAGAATTCAGCCCCAGCATTTT. It is translated as CASSLRPGRIQPQHF. Full variable domain (remainder filled in from reference TRBV7-2 and TRBJ1-5): GAGVSQSPSNKVTEKGKDVELRCDPISGHTALYWYRQSLGQGLEFLIYFQGNSAPDKSGLPSDRFSAERTGGSVSTLTIQRTQQEDSAVYLCASSLRPGRIQPQHFGDGTRLSIL.

CDR3 DNA sequence: TGCAGCGTTGGTCACAGGATAGGCTACACCTTC. Amino acids: CSVGHRIGYTF. The rearrangement links TRBV29-1 to TRBJ1-2; D is perhaps TRBD1 (5 bases). Germline CDR1 and CDR2: SQVTM and ANQGSEA. Trimming removed 4 bases at V and 8 bases at J, with 11 bases between. This CDR3 has 11 residues.

V usage is TRBV19 and J usage is TRBJ1-6, with 10 bases aligning to TRBD1. Germline V gives CDR1 LNHDA, CDR2 SQIVND (reference sequence). The CDR3 length is 14 residues. The V and J ends lost 8 bases and 7 bases, in that order; junction bases with no gene match: 5. Here the CDR3 DNA reads TGTGCCAGTTCACCGGGACAGGGGAATTCACCCCTCCACTTT. It codes for CASSPGQGNSPLHF. Combining the CDR3 with reference TRBV19 and TRBJ1-6 gives the whole variable domain DGGITQSPKYLFRKEGQNVTLSCEQNLNHDAMYWYRQDPGQGLRLIYYSQIVNDFQKGDIAEGYSVSREKKESFPLTVTSAQKNPTAFYLCASSPGQGNSPLHFGNGTRLTVT.

The gene calls are TRBV5-4 and TRBJ2-3; D perhaps matches TRBD1 (6 bases). Looked up from germline, CDR1 is SGHNT and CDR2 is YYREEE (reference sequence). The CDR3 covers 16 residues. V was pared by 4 bases and J by 1 base, with 16 bases between. CDR3 loop: CASSRPTGPGTDTQYF. The CDR3 bases are TGTGCCAGCAGCCGCCCGACAGGCCCTGGCACAGATACGCAGTATTTT.

The chain links TRBV24-1 to TRBJ2-1; 9 nucleotides match TRBD2. Per germline, CDR1 KGHDR and CDR2 SFDVKD. V trimming: 3 bases; J trimming: 7 bases; junction bases outside the gene matches: 6. CDR3 length equals 15 residues. The CDR3 protein is CATSDTGTSINEQFF. The CDR3 nucleotides read TGTGCCACCAGTGATACCGGGACTAGCATAAATGAGCAGTTCTTC.

The sample holds one count of this clonotype. The CDR3, as DNA: TGTGCCATCAGGACCCAGGGGGCAGATTCACCCCTCCACTTT. It encodes CAIRTQGADSPLHF. This chain links TRBV10-3 with TRBJ1-6; 8 bases are shared with TRBD1. V dropped 6 bases and J dropped 8; count of bases not matched to a gene: 6. CDR1 is ENHRY and CDR2 is SYGVKD in the germline V gene. CDR3 length: 14 residues.

V gene TRBV5-4 combines with J gene TRBJ1-6; D remains ambiguous. V lost 0 bases and J lost 7, with 2 bases in between. The CDR3 runs to 12 residues. The germline V gene has CDR1 SGHNT and CDR2 YYREEE (reference sequence). The CDR3 DNA reads TGTGCCAGCAGCTTGGCAAATTCACCCCTCCACTTT. The encoded protein is CASSLANSPLHF.

The V call is TRBV6-2 or TRBV6-3, the J call TRBJ1-1; D possibly corresponds to TRBD1 (6 bases). The CDR3 extends over 15 amino acids. V lost 6 bases and J 5 bases, leaving 19 bases between the germline ends. The germline gives CDR1 MNHEY, CDR2 SVGEGT. The CDR3 region is CASSRAAQGVTEAFF. Written as DNA, the CDR3 is TGTGCCAGCAGCCGAGCGGCACAGGGCGTAACTGAAGCTTTCTTT.

This rearrangement joins TRBV20-1 to TRBJ2-7; 7 bases align to TRBD2. The V segment lost 0 bases and the J segment 1 base; nucleotides outside the gene matches: 9. This CDR3 is 16 amino acids long. Per the germline V gene, CDR1 is DFQATT and CDR2 is SNEGSKA (reference sequence). The CDR3, as DNA: TGCAGTGCTAGAGATGACGGACTAGTTAGGTCCTACGAGCAGTACTTC. Its protein product is CSARDDGLVRSYEQYF.

The genes are TRBV7-2 and TRBJ2-3; D unresolved. The CDR3 sequence is 15 residues long. CDR1 and CDR2 from the germline V gene are SGHTA and FQGNSA. The V end was cut by 5 bases, the J end by 2 bases, with 14 bases between. The CDR3 reads CASSTRSPATDTQYF. The DNA of the CDR3 is TGTGCCAGCAGCACACGTAGCCCTGCCACAGATACGCAGTATTTT.

There are a few counts of this clonotype. The chain couples TRBV27 to TRBJ2-7; 12 bases match TRBD1. Germline V lookup: CDR1 MNHEY, CDR2 SMNVEV (reference sequence). Germline trimming cut 0 bases from V and 7 bases from J; bases unmatched to any gene: 7. There are 16 residues in the CDR3. CDR3: CASSLSFLGQGAEQYF. The CDR3 nucleotides are TGTGCCAGCAGTTTATCATTCCTGGGACAGGGGGCTGAGCAGTACTTC.

For the CDR3, the DNA is TGCAGTGCTAGAGCAGGACTAGCGGGAACGAACACCGGGGAGCTGTTTTTT. Translated: CSARAGLAGTNTGELFF. V gene TRBV20-1 combines with J gene TRBJ2-2; 12 nucleotides agree with TRBD2. Germline-derived CDR1 and CDR2 are DFQATT and SNEGSKA (reference sequence). J was trimmed by 0 bases and V by 1 base; bases with no gene match: 3. The CDR3 has 17 amino acids.

The V and J genes are TRBV27 and TRBJ2-7, with 7 nucleotides matching TRBD2. CDR3 length: 18 residues. Losses at the gene ends were 6 bases for V and 4 bases for J; bases not matched to a gene: 21. The germline gives CDR1 MNHEY, CDR2 SMNVEV (reference sequence). The CDR3 nucleotides read TGTGCCAGCAGCCACCCCCCGGGGCTTCGGACTAGGATGTACGAGCAGTACTTC. This codes for CASSHPPGLRTRMYEQYF.

CDR3 bases: TGCGCCAGCAGTGATGCGGGTTTGGACACTGAAGCTTTCTTT. It encodes CASSDAGLDTEAFF. The chain recombines TRBV10-1 with TRBJ1-1; D call uncertain. The germline V and J ends were trimmed by 3 bases and 3 bases, with 11 bases remaining between them. The CDR3 covers 14 residues. The V gene's germline CDR1 is WNHNN and CDR2 SYGVQD (reference sequence).

This chain connects TRBV6-5 to TRBJ1-4, with TRBD1 as a possible D gene (6 bases). The CDR3 spans 16 residues. Trimming stripped 2 bases from V and 2 bases from J, with 12 bases between. CDR1 and CDR2 from the germline V gene are MNHEY and SVGAGI. CDR3 sequence reads: CASSYDRFGTNEKLFF. The DNA for the CDR3 is TGTGCCAGCAGTTACGACAGGTTTGGGACTAATGAAAAACTGTTTTTT.